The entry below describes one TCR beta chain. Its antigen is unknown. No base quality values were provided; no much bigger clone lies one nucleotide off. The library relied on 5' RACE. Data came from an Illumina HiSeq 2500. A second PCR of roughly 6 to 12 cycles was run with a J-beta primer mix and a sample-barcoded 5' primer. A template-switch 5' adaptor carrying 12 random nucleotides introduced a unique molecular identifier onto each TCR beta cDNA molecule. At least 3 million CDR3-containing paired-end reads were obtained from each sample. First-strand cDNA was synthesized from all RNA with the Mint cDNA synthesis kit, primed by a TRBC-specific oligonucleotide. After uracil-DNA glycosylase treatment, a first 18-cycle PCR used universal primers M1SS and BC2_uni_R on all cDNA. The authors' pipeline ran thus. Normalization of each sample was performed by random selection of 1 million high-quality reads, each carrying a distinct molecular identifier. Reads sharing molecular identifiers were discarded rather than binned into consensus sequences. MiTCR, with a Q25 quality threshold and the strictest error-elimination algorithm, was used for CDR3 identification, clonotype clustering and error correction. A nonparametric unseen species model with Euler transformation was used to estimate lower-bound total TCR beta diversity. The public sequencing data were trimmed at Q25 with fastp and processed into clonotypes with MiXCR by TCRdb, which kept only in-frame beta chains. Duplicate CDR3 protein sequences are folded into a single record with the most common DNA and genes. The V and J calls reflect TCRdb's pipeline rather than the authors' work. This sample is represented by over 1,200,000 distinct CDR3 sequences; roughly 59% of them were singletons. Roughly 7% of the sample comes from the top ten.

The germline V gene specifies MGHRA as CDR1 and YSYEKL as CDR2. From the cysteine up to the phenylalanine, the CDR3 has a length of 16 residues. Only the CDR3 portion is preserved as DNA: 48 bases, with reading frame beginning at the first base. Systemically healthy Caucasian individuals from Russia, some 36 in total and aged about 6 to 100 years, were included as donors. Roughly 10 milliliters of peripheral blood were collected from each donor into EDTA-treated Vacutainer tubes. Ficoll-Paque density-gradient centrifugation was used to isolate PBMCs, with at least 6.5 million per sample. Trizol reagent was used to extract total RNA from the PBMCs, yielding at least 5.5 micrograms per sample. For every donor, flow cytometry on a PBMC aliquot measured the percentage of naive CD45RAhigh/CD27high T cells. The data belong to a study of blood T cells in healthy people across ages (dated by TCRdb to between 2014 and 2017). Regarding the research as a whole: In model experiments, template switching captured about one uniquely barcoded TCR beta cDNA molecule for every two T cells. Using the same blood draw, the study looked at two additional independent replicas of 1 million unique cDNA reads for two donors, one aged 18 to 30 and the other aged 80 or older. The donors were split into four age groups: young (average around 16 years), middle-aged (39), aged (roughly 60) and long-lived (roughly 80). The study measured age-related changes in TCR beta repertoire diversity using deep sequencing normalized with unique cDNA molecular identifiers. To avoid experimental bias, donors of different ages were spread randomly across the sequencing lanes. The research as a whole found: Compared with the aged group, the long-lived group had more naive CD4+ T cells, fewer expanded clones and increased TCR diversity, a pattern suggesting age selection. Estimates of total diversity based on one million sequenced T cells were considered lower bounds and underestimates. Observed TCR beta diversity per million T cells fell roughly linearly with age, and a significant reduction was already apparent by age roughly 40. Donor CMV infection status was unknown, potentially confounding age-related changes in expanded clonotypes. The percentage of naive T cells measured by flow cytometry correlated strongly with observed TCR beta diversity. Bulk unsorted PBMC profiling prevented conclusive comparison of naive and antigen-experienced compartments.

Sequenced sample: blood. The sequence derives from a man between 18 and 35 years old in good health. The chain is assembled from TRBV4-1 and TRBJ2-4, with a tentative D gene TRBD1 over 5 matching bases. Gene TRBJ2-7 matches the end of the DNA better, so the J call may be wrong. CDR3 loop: CASSQGRGLRTYEQYF. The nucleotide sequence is TGCGCCAGCAGCCAAGGAAGGGGATTACGTACCTACGAGCAGTACTTC.